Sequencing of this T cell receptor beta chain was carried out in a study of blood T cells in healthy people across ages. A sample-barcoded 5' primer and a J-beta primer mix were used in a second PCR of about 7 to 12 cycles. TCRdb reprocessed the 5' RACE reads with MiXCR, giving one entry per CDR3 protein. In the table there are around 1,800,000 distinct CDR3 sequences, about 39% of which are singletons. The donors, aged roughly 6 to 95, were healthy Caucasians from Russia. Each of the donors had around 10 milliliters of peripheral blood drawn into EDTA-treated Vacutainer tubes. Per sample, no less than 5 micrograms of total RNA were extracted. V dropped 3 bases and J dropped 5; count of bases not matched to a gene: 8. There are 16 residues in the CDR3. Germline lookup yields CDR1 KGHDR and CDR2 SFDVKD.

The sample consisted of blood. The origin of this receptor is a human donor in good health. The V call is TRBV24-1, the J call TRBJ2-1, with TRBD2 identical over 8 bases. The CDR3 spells CATSDVVRGDNNEQFF. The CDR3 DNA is TGTGCCACCAGTGATGTGGTGCGGGGGGATAACAATGAGCAGTTCTTC.